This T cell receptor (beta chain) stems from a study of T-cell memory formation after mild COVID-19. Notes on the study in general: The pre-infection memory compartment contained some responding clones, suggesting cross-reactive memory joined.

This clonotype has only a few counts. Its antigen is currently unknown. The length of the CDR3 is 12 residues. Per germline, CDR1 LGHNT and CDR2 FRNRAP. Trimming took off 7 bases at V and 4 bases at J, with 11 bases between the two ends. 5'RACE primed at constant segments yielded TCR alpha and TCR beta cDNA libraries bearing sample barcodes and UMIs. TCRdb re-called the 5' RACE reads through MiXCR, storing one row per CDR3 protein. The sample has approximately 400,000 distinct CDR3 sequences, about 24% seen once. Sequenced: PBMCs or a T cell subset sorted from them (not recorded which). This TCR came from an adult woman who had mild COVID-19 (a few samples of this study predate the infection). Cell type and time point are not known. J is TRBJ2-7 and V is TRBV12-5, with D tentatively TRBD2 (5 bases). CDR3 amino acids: CASALERYEQYF. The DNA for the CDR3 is TGTGCTAGTGCCCTGGAGCGGTACGAGCAGTACTTC. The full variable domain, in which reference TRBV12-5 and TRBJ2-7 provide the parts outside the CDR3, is DARVTQTPRHKVTEMGQEVTMRCQPILGHNTVFWYRQTMMQGLELLAYFRNRAPLDDSGMPKDRFSAEMPDATLATLKIQPSEPRDSAVYFCASALERYEQYFGPGTRLTVT.